These 5 T cell receptor beta chains share one sample of origin, sequenced in a study of cytomegalovirus exposure and HLA in healthy donors. The assay was immunoSEQ multiplex PCR, and TCRdb's table has in-frame clones only and misses some. The sample lists around 400,000 clones; around 86% were seen once. Input material: PBMCs. Source of these receptors: a woman younger than 30 in good health and CMV-seronegative.

The chain recombines TRBV28 with TRBJ2-7; 13 bases are a match to TRBD2. CDR1 is MDHEN and CDR2 is SYDVKM in the germline V gene. This CDR3 is 14 amino acids long. J lost 3 bases, V lost 6 bases, and 2 bases had no gene match. CDR3 DNA: TGTGCCAGCAGGGGACTAGCGGGAATCTACGAGCAGTACTTC. Translating gives CASRGLAGIYEQYF. Full variable domain (rest looked up from reference TRBV28 and TRBJ2-7): DVKVTQSSRYLVKRTGEKVFLECVQDMDHENMFWYRQDPGLGLRLIYFSYDVKMKEKGDIPEGYSVSREKKERFSLILESASTNQTSMYLCASRGLAGIYEQYFGPGTRLTVT.

V usage is TRBV5-1 and J usage is TRBJ2-2; D possibly corresponds to TRBD1 (6 bases). Trimming took 1 base from V and 4 from J, leaving 11 bases between them. The CDR3 spans 15 residues. The V gene's germline CDR1 is SGHRS and CDR2 YFSETQ. In DNA form, the CDR3 reads TGCGCCAGCAGCTTGACCGGGACACTCACCGGGGAGCTGTTTTTT. This encodes CASSLTGTLTGELFF.

Details on this clone: This specimen includes other DNA sequences encoding the same CDR3. CDR3: CASSLLAGGYNEQFF. DNA of the CDR3: TGTGCCAGCAGCCTCCTAGCGGGGGGGTACAATGAGCAGTTCTTC. The J gene is TRBJ2-1, the V gene TRBV7-9; 12 nucleotides match TRBD2. V lost 5 bases and J lost 4; bases outside the gene matches: 3. Germline V CDR1 and CDR2: SEHNR, FQNEAQ (reference sequence). This CDR3 region has 15 residues.

This clone was seen more than once but under ten times. This sequence joins TRBV14 and TRBJ2-7, with TRBD2 identical over 8 bases. Germline V gene lookup returns CDR1 SGHDN and CDR2 FVKESK. There are 17 residues in the CDR3. Trimming cost V 2 bases and J 3 bases; bases outside gene matches: 12. The CDR3: CASSQLTSGLGNYEQYF. Here the CDR3 DNA reads TGTGCCAGCAGCCAACTTACTAGCGGTTTAGGAAACTACGAGCAGTACTTC.

This chain uses TRBV27 with TRBJ2-7, with TRBD1 identical over 7 bases. Trimming cost V 3 bases and J 7 bases; bases outside gene matches: 12. The CDR3 extends over 15 amino acids. Germline V CDR1 and CDR2: MNHEY, SMNVEV (reference sequence). The DNA of the CDR3 is TGTGCCAGCAGTTTGGTAGAGGGGGCGATCTTTGAGCAGTACTTC. Amino acid sequence: CASSLVEGAIFEQYF.